This T cell receptor (beta chain) was retrieved from a study of cytomegalovirus exposure and HLA in healthy donors. Regarding the study as a whole: Cytomegalovirus association was assigned to around 150 TCR beta chains. One later analysis, an examination of the 120 validation repertoires, found that first-cohort TCR clusters tended to co-occur in them.

Sequencing was performed with immunoSEQ multiplex PCR; in TCRdb, only in-frame clones are kept and a portion is missing. This sample has about 140,000 clones, with around 88% found just once. After removal of 5 bases from V and 6 bases from J, the junction contained 13 bases not matched to a gene. The CDR3 extends over 18 amino acids. Germline CDR1 reads SEHNR; CDR2 reads FQNEAQ (reference sequence). A note on this clone: Antigen specificity is unknown.

V is TRBV7-9 and J is TRBJ2-1, with 13 positions matching TRBD2. The clonotype comes from a woman younger than 35 in good health and CMV-seropositive. Material: PBMCs. CDR3 region: CASSPGPLRLAGGNEQFF. In DNA form, the CDR3 reads TGTGCCAGCAGCCCAGGACCCCTCCGACTAGCGGGAGGCAATGAGCAGTTCTTC.